These 24 T cell receptor beta chains originate from one sample sequenced in a study of long-term antiretroviral therapy in people with HIV. They ran version v3.0 of the immunoSEQ assay at survey level. Using immunoSEQ multiplex PCR, the repertoire was profiled, and TCRdb retains in-frame clones only, with some absent. The data show roughly 40,000 clones, 75% to 90% seen once. The starting material was unsorted PBMCs, obtained 3.1 years after starting antiretroviral therapy. These receptors originate from a woman in her forties or fifties with HIV.

CDR3 loop: CASSLALRGDTDTQYF. As DNA, the CDR3 is TGTGCCAGCAGCTTAGCCTTGCGGGGGGACACAGATACGCAGTATTTT. J is TRBJ2-3 and V is TRBV7-2; 8 bases align to TRBD2. CDR3 size: 16 residues. V lost 0 bases and J lost 2; bases outside the gene matches: 4. Per the germline V gene, CDR1 is SGHTA and CDR2 is FQGNSA.

The V gene is TRBV7-2, the J gene TRBJ1-5, with 7 bases identical to TRBD1. From germline, CDR1 is SGHTA and CDR2 FQGNSA. CDR3 size: 16 residues. Losses at the gene ends were 5 bases for V and 2 bases for J; bases not matched to a gene: 9. CDR3 amino acids: CASSKRTGEGNQPQHF. CDR3 nucleotides: TGTGCCAGCAGCAAAAGAACAGGGGAGGGCAATCAGCCCCAGCATTTT.

In DNA form, the CDR3 reads TGTGCCAGCAGTTTTCGGCAGAACTATGGCTACACCTTC. This encodes CASSFRQNYGYTF. The V and J genes are TRBV27 and TRBJ1-2; D is uncertain. This CDR3 has 13 amino acids. V shed 3 bases and J shed 2 bases, with 7 bases lying between them. The V gene's germline CDR1 is MNHEY and CDR2 SMNVEV (reference sequence).

The chain employs TRBV4-1 and TRBJ2-7; D assignment may be TRBD1 or TRBD2 (5 bases each). Looked up from germline, CDR1 is MGHRA and CDR2 is YSYEKL. Trimming pared 2 bases from V and 0 bases from J, leaving 11 bases between. The CDR3 sequence is 15 residues long. CDR3 protein: CASSQPGASSYEQYF. CDR3 nucleotide sequence: TGCGCCAGCAGCCAACCCGGGGCGAGCTCCTACGAGCAGTACTTC.

The genes are TRBV6-5 and TRBJ2-7; the match to TRBD1 covers 10 bases. Germline CDR1 MNHEY, CDR2 SVGAGI. CDR3 length: 15 residues. The ends lost 4 bases at V and 4 bases at J; junction bases unmatched: 7. The CDR3 DNA is TGTGCCAGCAGTTGGCCGGGACAGGGGACGTACGAGCAGTACTTC. Its translation: CASSWPGQGTYEQYF.

This sequence joins TRBV7-9 and TRBJ2-1, with D perhaps given as TRBD1 or TRBD2 (6 bases each). CDR1 and CDR2 from the germline V gene are SEHNR and FQNEAQ (reference sequence). The CDR3 length is 15 residues. V dropped 5 bases and J dropped 6 bases, with 17 bases sitting between them. CDR3 DNA sequence: TGTGCCAGCAGCCTGAGAGGGGGGCCATTCAATGAGCAGTTCTTC. Translated: CASSLRGGPFNEQFF.

The CDR3 is CASSVGRNSGNTIYF. The CDR3 nucleotides read TGTGCCAGCAGCGTAGGCCGGAACTCTGGAAACACCATATATTTT. The chain carries TRBV9 and TRBJ1-3; D call uncertain. Germline values: CDR1 SGDLS, CDR2 YYNGEE. Trimming removed 0 bases at V and 0 bases at J, with 7 bases between. The CDR3 spans 15 residues. The whole variable domain, filled in from reference TRBV9 and TRBJ1-3, reads DSGVTQTPKHLITATGQRVTLRCSPRSGDLSVYWYQQSLDQGLQFLIQYYNGEERAKGNILERFSAQQFPDLHSELNLSSLELGDSALYFCASSVGRNSGNTIYFGEGSWLTVV.

The genes are TRBV19 and TRBJ2-5; 7 nucleotides line up with TRBD1. V lost 4 bases and J lost 1; bases outside the gene matches: 9. CDR3 length equals 16 residues. Looked up from germline, CDR1 is LNHDA and CDR2 is SQIVND (reference sequence). The CDR3 reads CASSTQQGTGQETQYF. The CDR3 DNA sequence: TGTGCCAGTAGTACCCAACAGGGGACGGGCCAAGAGACCCAGTACTTC.

The chain recombines TRBV11-2 with TRBJ2-5; TRBD2 agrees at 8 bases. Germline lookup yields CDR1 SGHAT and CDR2 FQNNGV. Trimming removed 4 bases from V and 5 bases from J; junction bases left unmatched: 12. CDR3 length: 16 amino acids. DNA of the CDR3: TGTGCCAGCAGCTCGACTAGCGTAGGGCCGGGGGAGACCCAGTACTTC. It specifies CASSSTSVGPGETQYF.

The CDR3 region is CASTQLAGNTGELFF. CDR3 DNA: TGTGCCAGCACCCAACTAGCGGGGAACACCGGGGAGCTGTTTTTT. J is TRBJ2-2 and V is TRBV27; TRBD2 matches at 9 bases. Germline V CDR1 and CDR2: MNHEY, SMNVEV (reference sequence). V dropped 7 bases and J dropped 1; count of bases not matched to a gene: 4. The CDR3 loop spans 15 amino acids.

This chain links TRBV2 with TRBJ2-2, with D possibly matching TRBD1 (5 bases). With 8 bases removed from V and 0 bases from J, the gap between germline ends came to 13 bases. The CDR3 spans 15 residues. The V gene's germline CDR1 is SNHLY and CDR2 FYNNEI. CDR3 loop: CASSLRGPNTGELFF. The CDR3 bases are TGTGCCAGCTCTCTTAGGGGCCCGAACACCGGGGAGCTGTTTTTT. The full variable domain, with the rest looked up from reference TRBV2 and TRBJ2-2, is EPEVTQTPSHQVTQMGQEVILRCVPISNHLYFYWYRQILGQKVEFLVSFYNNEISEKSEIFDDQFSVERPDGSNFTLKIRSTKLEDSAMYFCASSLRGPNTGELFFGEGSRLTVL.

The V gene is TRBV2, the J gene TRBJ1-5; tentatively, D is TRBD1 (5 bases). From germline, CDR1 is SNHLY and CDR2 FYNNEI. The CDR3 is made up of 14 amino acids. V was pared by 2 bases and J by 6 bases, with 11 bases between. This CDR3 reads CASSERGGFQPQHF. CDR3 in DNA: TGTGCCAGCAGTGAACGGGGGGGGTTTCAGCCCCAGCATTTT.

This clone occurred once. The chain recombines TRBV7-3 with TRBJ2-1; D may correspond to TRBD1 or TRBD2 (5 bases each). The CDR3 runs to 15 residues. V shed 5 bases and J shed 5 bases, with 16 bases lying between them. Germline CDR1 and CDR2: SGHTA and FQGTGA. CDR3 protein: CASSNRRDGDNEQFF. CDR3 nucleotides: TGTGCCAGCAGCAACCGCCGGGACGGGGACAATGAGCAGTTCTTC. The entire variable domain, with the rest obtained from reference TRBV7-3 and TRBJ2-1, is as follows: GAGVSQTPSNKVTEKGKYVELRCDPISGHTALYWYRQSLGQGPEFLIYFQGTGAADDSGLPNDRFFAVRPEGSVSTLKIQRTERGDSAVYLCASSNRRDGDNEQFFGPGTRLTVL.

The chain employs TRBV27 and TRBJ2-3; no clear D gene. CDR1 is MNHEY and CDR2 is SMNVEV in the germline V gene (reference sequence). The CDR3 is made up of 14 amino acids. V was trimmed by 6 bases and J by 0 bases, leaving 10 bases between them. This CDR3 is CASSRLFSTDTQYF. In DNA, the CDR3 is TGTGCCAGCAGCCGGCTCTTTAGCACAGATACGCAGTATTTT.

This rearrangement joins TRBV10-1 to TRBJ2-5; 11 bases are a match to TRBD1. After removal of 8 bases from V and 5 bases from J, the junction contained 25 bases not matched to a gene. Germline CDR1 WNHNN, CDR2 SYGVQD (reference sequence). CDR3 length: 20 amino acids. In DNA, the CDR3 is TGCGCCAGCGGGGGGCTTTATTTGGACAGGGGGCTTACTTGTGTGGAGACCCAGTACTTC. It encodes CASGGLYLDRGLTCVETQYF.

This sequence joins TRBV7-2 and TRBJ2-1, with 8 bases that match TRBD2. The V gene end was trimmed by 5 bases and the J gene end by 4 bases; junction bases not matched to a gene: 10. Germline loops: CDR1 SGHTA, CDR2 FQGNSA. The CDR3 consists of 16 residues. The CDR3 nucleotides read TGTGCCAGCAGCCCGGTAATAGCGGGGTGGTACAATGAGCAGTTCTTC. Its protein product is CASSPVIAGWYNEQFF.

CDR3 protein: CASSLVQRQLWVGYTF. The CDR3 nucleotides are TGTGCCAGCAGCTTAGTCCAACGCCAGCTTTGGGTTGGCTACACCTTC. V usage is TRBV5-6 and J usage is TRBJ1-2, with D unresolved. The CDR3 loop spans 16 amino acids. The V gene's germline CDR1 is SGHDT and CDR2 YYEEEE. The V end was cut by 2 bases, the J end by 7 bases, with 21 bases between.

This clone was found once. V is TRBV9 and J is TRBJ1-4; no clear D. This CDR3 has 12 residues. The V end was cut by 7 bases, the J end by 3 bases, with 7 bases between. CDR1 and CDR2 (germline): SGDLS, YYNGEE. The CDR3 reads CASGLPNEKLFF. DNA of the CDR3: TGTGCCAGCGGACTCCCTAATGAAAAACTGTTTTTT.

In this sample, this clone turned up once. The chain carries TRBV7-9 and TRBJ2-5; TRBD2 matches 9 bases. In germline, CDR1 is SEHNR, CDR2 FQNEAQ (reference sequence). Losses at the gene ends were 3 bases for V and 3 bases for J; bases not matched to a gene: 5. This CDR3 comprises 15 residues. CDR3 coding DNA: TGTGCCAGCAGCTTCTTAGCGGGGGCTGAAGAGACCCAGTACTTC. Translating it yields CASSFLAGAEETQYF.

The chain is built from TRBV5-1 and TRBJ2-5, with TRBD2 matching over 7 bases. This CDR3 contains 16 residues. Unmatched junction bases numbered 10, after V lost 0 bases and J lost 5 bases. Germline V lookup: CDR1 SGHRS, CDR2 YFSETQ. CDR3: CASSLEGSRAGETQYF. The CDR3 DNA follows: TGCGCCAGCAGCTTGGAGGGGTCCCGAGCGGGGGAGACCCAGTACTTC. The full variable domain, in which reference TRBV5-1 and TRBJ2-5 provide the parts outside the CDR3, is KAGVTQTPRYLIKTRGQQVTLSCSPISGHRSVSWYQQTPGQGLQFLFEYFSETQRNKGNFPGRFSGRQFSNSRSEMNVSTLELGDSALYLCASSLEGSRAGETQYFGPGTRLLVL.

This chain uses TRBV29-1 with TRBJ2-2, with 10 bases fitting TRBD1. Germline CDR1 is SQVTM and CDR2 is ANQGSEA. Losses at the gene ends were 4 bases for V and 7 bases for J; bases not matched to a gene: 3. This CDR3 has 13 residues. The CDR3 DNA is TGCAGCGTTGGGACAGGGGGTGGCGGGGAGCTGTTTTTT. Residues: CSVGTGGGGELFF.

This chain uses TRBV19 with TRBJ1-2; 8 nucleotides line up with TRBD1. The CDR3 runs 14 residues. Losses at the gene ends were 5 bases for V and 4 bases for J; bases not matched to a gene: 6. Germline lookup yields CDR1 LNHDA and CDR2 SQIVND (reference sequence). The CDR3 bases are TGTGCCAGTAGTCCCGGTACAGGGGGCTATGGCTACACCTTC. This gives the protein CASSPGTGGYGYTF.

The chain combines TRBV5-8 with TRBJ2-2, with D possibly TRBD1 on 6 matching bases. Trimming took 4 bases from V and 2 from J, leaving 15 bases between them. From germline, CDR1 is SGHTS and CDR2 YDEGEE. The CDR3 loop spans 16 amino acids. This chain's CDR3 is CASSTGFSLNTGELFF. The CDR3 DNA is TGTGCCAGCAGCACAGGGTTTAGCCTCAACACCGGGGAGCTGTTTTTT.

The chain couples TRBV10-3 to TRBJ2-6, with TRBD1 matching over 9 bases. With 7 bases clipped from V and 2 bases from J, the junction kept 15 bases outside the gene matches. CDR3 size: 19 residues. CDR1 and CDR2 from the germline V gene are ENHRY and SYGVKD. This CDR3 reads CAITGGGPGQGTGANVLTF. The CDR3, as DNA: TGTGCCATCACTGGGGGCGGACCGGGACAGGGCACTGGGGCCAACGTCCTGACTTTC.